This TCR beta chain originates from a study of T cells after yellow fever vaccination. Overall study context: Researchers used SMART-Seq v4 Ultra Low Input to prepare fractions that had low cell numbers. Study conclusions and caveats: Most primary-vaccination clones recurred post-booster (roughly 96% CD4, over 70% CD8). The secondary response was weaker but peaked faster, day 5 versus 15.

Trimming stripped 5 bases from V and 5 bases from J, with 19 bases between. This CDR3 region has 16 residues. CDR1 and CDR2 (germline): SGHVS, FQNEAQ. This clonotype was recorded many times. The antigen remains undetermined. UMIs and a universal primer site were added when TCR cDNA was made by 5'RACE template switching. One entry per CDR3 protein, called by TCRdb with MiXCR from the 5' RACE reads. The repertoire holds a few hundred thousand distinct CDR3 sequences, with 3.6% as singletons. This TCR was sampled from a man aged 18 to 29 who received the YFV17D yellow fever vaccine. This specimen was PBMCs, taken 15 days after the yellow fever booster vaccination. The genes are TRBV7-8 and TRBJ1-5; D possibly corresponds to TRBD1 (5 bases). CDR3 residues: CASSLLGGVNHQPQHF. As DNA, the CDR3 is TGTGCCAGCAGCCTACTCGGGGGGGTGAATCATCAGCCCCAGCATTTT.